This T cell receptor beta chain was captured in a study of cytotoxic CD8 clonotypes in ibrutinib-treated CLL. Germline V gene sequence: CDR1 MNHNS, CDR2 SASEGT. The CDR3 extends over 15 amino acids. V lost 2 bases, J lost 6 bases, and 5 bases stayed unmatched. The protocol was immunoSEQ multiplex PCR, while the TCRdb copy is restricted to in-frame clones and leaves out a portion. The table lists around 200,000 clones, 75% to 80% of them singletons, with over 10% in the top ten. In this sample, this clone turned up many times. The clonotype comes from a human donor with chronic lymphocytic leukemia. The chain couples TRBV6-1 to TRBJ2-3; 10 bases map to TRBD2. Sequenced here: PBMCs, sampled after 12 months of ibrutinib treatment. The CDR3 DNA is TGTGCCAGCAGTGAACTAGCGGGAGAGAGGGATACGCAGTATTTT. Its translation: CASSELAGERDTQYF.